Detailed here is one T cell receptor beta chain. RNA amounts of roughly 0.45 to 1 ug underwent reverse transcription with random hexamers. TCRdb fed the immunoSEQ multiplex PCR reads into MiXCR, producing one record per CDR3 protein. The table shows 180,000 or so distinct CDR3 sequences, with about 93% occurring only once. CDR1 is SNHLY, CDR2 FYNNEI, per germline. This CDR3 has 16 amino acids. Deletions cut 2 bases from V and 5 bases from J, with 16 bases between. The data are from a study of CD8 T cells in Susac syndrome. Sequencing used CD4+ T cells from PBMCs. The rearrangement links TRBV2 to TRBJ2-1; no clear D. The TCR was taken from a human donor with Susac syndrome. The CDR3 bases are TGTGCCAGCAGTGAAACCCAAACAGCAGACGACAATGAGCAGTTCTTC. It specifies CASSETQTADDNEQFF.